Listed below are T cell receptor beta chains from one sample, sequenced in a study of T cells in localized non-small cell lung cancer. Profiling relied on immunoSEQ multiplex PCR, and the TCRdb table lists in-frame clones only, not all of them. The table includes about 78,000 clones, approximately 85% detected once. Specimen: peripheral blood, collected before any cancer treatment. These receptors were taken from a man between 40 and 70 years old with stage I lung adenocarcinoma. CDR3s include the opening cysteine and the closing phenylalanine or tryptophan. A D gene is named only where the DNA matches it firmly. For some rows the clone size is stated as once, few or many, or as a class when expanded; others skip it.

TRBD2	NA	TRBJ2-1	TRBV27	CASSLSDAVTSGTLYGQFF	TGTGCCAGCAGTTTATCGGATGCGGTGACTAGCGGGACCCTTTATGGGCAGTTCTTC
TRBD1	NA	TRBJ1-1	TRBV5-4	CASSLAGTVNTEAFF	TGTGCCAGCAGCTTGGCGGGGACAGTGAACACTGAAGCTTTCTTT
NA	once	TRBJ1-5	TRBV27	CASSSLTGSNQPQHF	TGTGCCAGCAGTTCCCTTACGGGCAGCAATCAGCCCCAGCATTTT
NA	NA	TRBJ2-5	TRBV11-2	CASSLIGRPETQYF	TGTGCCAGCAGTTTAATCGGACGTCCAGAGACCCAGTACTTC
NA	NA	TRBJ2-3	TRBV28	CASSKKGVVSTDTQYF	TGTGCCAGCAGCAAAAAAGGGGTTGTAAGCACAGATACGCAGTATTTT
NA	NA	TRBJ2-7	TRBV14	CASSQDWLQREQYF	TGTGCCAGCAGCCAAGATTGGCTTCAGAGGGAGCAGTACTTC
TRBD1	NA	TRBJ2-3	TRBV28	CASTTPQRQGGDTQYF	TGTGCCAGCACTACCCCCCAGAGACAGGGGGGAGATACGCAGTATTTT
TRBD1	NA	TRBJ1-5	TRBV2	CASRGDSSNQPQHF	TGTGCCAGCAGGGGGGACAGTAGCAATCAGCCCCAGCATTTT
TRBD1	NA	TRBJ2-5	TRBV7-7	CASSLGQGSFETQYF	TGTGCTAGCAGCTTGGGACAGGGGTCATTCGAGACCCAGTACTTC
NA	NA	TRBJ2-3	TRBV6-5	CASSLSGTSTDTQYF	TGTGCCAGCAGCCTCAGCGGAACCAGCACAGATACGCAGTATTTT
TRBD2	NA	TRBJ2-1	TRBV6-5	CARVKRGGDNEQFF	TGTGCCAGGGTGAAGCGGGGGGGGGACAATGAGCAGTTCTTC
TRBD1	once	TRBJ2-2	TRBV9	CASSVARTGRAGELFF	TGTGCCAGCAGCGTAGCTCGGACAGGGAGAGCCGGGGAGCTGTTTTTT
NA	NA	TRBJ1-3	TRBV10-3	CAISKTQKGNTIYF	TGTGCCATCAGTAAGACACAAAAGGGAAACACCATATATTTT
TRBD1	NA	TRBJ1-1	TRBV7-9	CASSLAPGGTEAFF	TGTGCCAGCAGCTTAGCGCCAGGGGGCACTGAAGCTTTCTTT
TRBD1	once	TRBJ1-2	TRBV28	CASSPIPGQGAEGNYGYTF	TGTGCCAGCAGTCCAATACCGGGACAGGGGGCTGAAGGGAACTATGGCTACACCTTC
NA	NA	TRBJ2-2	TRBV7-2	CASSLDRTGELFF	TGTGCCAGCAGCCTCGACAGGACCGGGGAGCTGTTTTTT
NA	NA	TRBJ2-1	TRBV2	CASSTRDNEQFF	TGTGCCAGCAGCACTAGGGACAATGAGCAGTTCTTC
TRBD1	once	TRBJ2-4	TRBV11-2	CASSLKYRGAENIQYF	TGTGCCAGCAGCTTAAAATACAGGGGGGCGGAAAACATTCAGTACTTC
TRBD1	few	TRBJ2-3	TRBV29-1	CSLQGGTDTQYF	TGCAGTCTTCAGGGGGGCACAGATACGCAGTATTTT
NA	NA	TRBJ1-2	TRBV27	CASSSVRQATSNYGYTF	TGTGCCAGCAGTTCGGTTCGGCAGGCGACGTCAAACTATGGCTACACCTTC
NA	NA	TRBJ1-1	TRBV30	CAWSVPGGRTEAFF	TGTGCCTGGAGTGTACCCGGAGGGCGCACTGAAGCTTTCTTT
TRBD1	NA	TRBJ2-2	TRBV9	CASSGFTGRDSTGELFF	TGTGCCAGCAGCGGTTTTACGGGCAGGGACAGCACCGGGGAGCTGTTTTTT
NA	NA	TRBJ1-2	TRBV7-3	CASSFDGYGYTF	TGTGCCAGCAGCTTTGACGGGTATGGCTACACCTTC
NA	NA	TRBJ2-7	TRBV5-8	CASSLRGMHYEQYF	TGTGCCAGCAGCTTAAGGGGGATGCACTACGAGCAGTACTTC
NA	NA	TRBJ2-3	TRBV18	CASFRGFGDTQYF	TGTGCCAGCTTTAGGGGCTTTGGAGATACGCAGTATTTT
NA	NA	TRBJ2-3	TRBV5-1	CASSSIAFTDTQYF	TGCGCCAGCAGCTCGATAGCGTTCACAGATACGCAGTATTTT
TRBD2	NA	TRBJ2-1	TRBV19	CASSRWTARSGRVNEQFF	TGTGCCAGTAGTAGATGGACTGCACGGAGCGGGAGAGTCAATGAGCAGTTCTTC
NA	NA	TRBJ1-3	TRBV30	CAWSVRGLGNTIYF	TGTGCCTGGAGTGTACGGGGGCTTGGAAACACCATATATTTT
TRBD1	NA	TRBJ2-7	TRBV6-6	CASSPRQGAVEQYF	TGTGCCAGCAGTCCACGACAGGGGGCTGTCGAGCAGTACTTC
NA	NA	TRBJ2-2	TRBV18	CASSPGRTGELFF	TGTGCCAGCTCACCGGGTCGGACCGGGGAGCTGTTTTTT
NA	NA	TRBJ1-4	TRBV2	CASRRDRAGSVNEKLFF	TGTGCCAGCCGGAGGGACCGAGCGGGCAGTGTTAACGAAAAACTGTTTTTT
NA	NA	TRBJ1-3	TRBV2	CASSRRSQLVDTIYF	TGTGCCAGCAGCCGAAGGAGTCAATTGGTTGACACCATATATTTT
NA	NA	TRBJ1-5	TRBV11-3	CASSLGPGQPQHF	TGTGCCAGCAGCTTAGGCCCCGGCCAGCCCCAGCATTTT
NA	few	TRBJ2-7	TRBV30	CAWSGQGGEQYF	TGTGCCTGGAGTGGGCAGGGAGGCGAGCAGTACTTC
NA	NA	TRBJ2-6	TRBV6-5	CATSPSSGANVLTF	TGTGCCACCTCACCAAGCTCTGGGGCCAACGTCCTGACTTTC
NA	few	TRBJ1-1	TRBV5-1	CASSLGLNTEAFF	TGCGCCAGCAGCTTGGGTCTGAACACTGAAGCTTTCTTT
NA	once	TRBJ2-7	TRBV7-4	CASSLAESLSYEQYF	TGTGCCAGCAGCTTAGCAGAGTCCTTAAGCTACGAGCAGTACTTC
NA	NA	TRBJ2-1	TRBV6-5	CASSYGTFTYNEQFF	TGTGCCAGCAGTTACGGGACCTTCACCTACAATGAGCAGTTCTTC
NA	NA	TRBJ1-5	TRBV27	CASSPPGNQPQHF	TGTGCCAGCAGTCCCCCAGGCAATCAGCCCCAGCATTTT
TRBD2	NA	TRBJ2-5	TRBV19	CASSIGGAGGETQYF	TGTGCCAGTAGTATAGGAGGAGCGGGAGGGGAGACCCAGTACTTC
NA	NA	TRBJ1-1	TRBV28	CASTTGTGTNTEAFF	TGTGCCAGCACTACAGGGACGGGGACGAACACTGAAGCTTTCTTT
NA	NA	TRBJ1-2	TRBV28	CASSSTGWYGYTF	TGTGCCAGCAGCTCCACAGGGTGGTATGGCTACACCTTC
NA	NA	TRBJ2-6	TRBV29-1	CSVDVTGPGANVLTF	TGCAGCGTTGACGTAACCGGTCCTGGGGCCAACGTCCTGACTTTC
NA	NA	TRBJ2-3	TRBV7-2	CASSLLGVKHNTQYF	TGTGCCAGCAGCTTATTGGGTGTAAAGCATAATACGCAGTATTTT
TRBD1	few	TRBJ1-2	TRBV5-4	CASSVEQGEEGYTF	TGTGCCAGCAGCGTAGAACAGGGGGAGGAGGGCTACACCTTC
NA	NA	TRBJ2-7	TRBV5-3	CARRGCPEQYF	TGTGCCAGAAGGGGGTGTCCCGAGCAGTACTTC
NA	NA	TRBJ2-2	TRBV9	CASSTTKRNLNTGELFF	TGTGCCAGCAGCACAACCAAGCGGAACTTGAACACCGGGGAGCTGTTTTTT
NA	NA	TRBJ2-1	TRBV28	CASSWREVSYNEQFF	TGTGCCAGCAGTTGGAGGGAGGTCTCCTACAATGAGCAGTTCTTC
NA	NA	TRBJ2-5	TRBV5-4	CASSSGSAGGETQYF	TGTGCCAGCAGCTCCGGGTCCGCTGGCGGAGAGACCCAGTACTTC
NA	NA	TRBJ2-3	TRBV6-1	CASSPPESGDTQYF	TGTGCCAGCAGCCCCCCTGAGTCCGGGGATACGCAGTATTTT
NA	NA	TRBJ2-7	TRBV28	CASSPGFLAPRRSYEQYF	TGTGCCAGCAGTCCAGGGTTCCTAGCGCCAAGAAGGTCCTACGAGCAGTACTTC
TRBD1	NA	TRBJ1-1	TRBV5-6	CASSPDRGFLRGTEAFF	TGTGCCAGCAGCCCGGACAGGGGGTTCTTAAGGGGTACTGAAGCTTTCTTT
TRBD2	NA	TRBJ2-7	TRBV18	CASSKRELAYEQYF	TGTGCCAGCTCAAAGCGGGAGTTAGCCTACGAGCAGTACTTC
TRBD1	few	TRBJ1-5	TRBV30	CAWTDRVNQPQHF	TGTGCCTGGACGGACAGGGTGAATCAGCCCCAGCATTTT
NA	NA	TRBJ1-2	TRBV5-5	CASSFLQGSGYTF	TGTGCCAGCAGCTTTCTTCAGGGATCAGGCTACACCTTC